The T cell receptor (beta chain) under discussion was sequenced for a study of read filtering for tumor transcriptome and immune sequencing (dated by TCRdb to the early 2020s). Regarding the complete study: The cohort had roughly 17 male and 14 female patients with a mean age of roughly 66 years, ranging from roughly 45 to 90. By revised international staging, roughly 8 patients were R-ISS I, fewer than 20 were R-ISS II and roughly seven were R-ISS III. After DNase treatment, whole-transcriptome libraries were prepared with the TruSeq RNA Access Library Prep Kit. TCR-region mapped reads per sample ranged from about 4 to 10.27 million with IR-seq versus only roughly 75 to 1273 with RNA-seq. TCR repertoires obtained by targeted immune repertoire sequencing and by bulk whole-transcriptome sequencing performed on the same bone marrow samples were compared. As a main aim, a read-filtering strategy for immune repertoire data was addressed, with the specific question being whether clonotypes supported by a single read should be removed. Results the study describes overall, beyond this receptor: In IR-seq, single-read clonotypes were about four fifths of clonotypes but approximately 3.7% of total reads; in RNA-seq they were about 75% of clonotypes and around 40% of reads. The correlation between IR-seq and RNA-seq shared clonotype proportions was increased by removal of single-read clonotypes. Compared with RNA-seq, IR-seq captured clonotypes at much greater depth and more reliably, and a smaller IR-seq throughput was enough to identify most of the shared clonotypes. The sorted CD138-negative fraction was a mixed bone marrow immune population, not purified T cells.

TCR libraries were constructed from approximately 360 ng RNA using the Immunoverse kit, and molecular barcoded adaptors covering alpha/delta and beta/gamma chains were employed. The same RNA used for transcriptome sequencing was used for TCR library preparation. An Illumina HiSeq 4000 with 2 x 150 cycles was used to sequence the TCR libraries. On the authors' methods: TCR reads were aligned to human V, D, J and C references and assembled into CDR3 clonotypes with MiXCR, including quality filtering and error correction. Clonotype counts and gene usage diversity were analyzed with the tcR package in R. For inspection of raw mapping reads, RNA-seq reads were mapped by STAR aligner version 2.5.3a onto GRCh37 of the human genome. To test how sequencing depth affects detected clonotypes, IR-seq fastq files were randomly downsampled with Seqtk 1.3. The public reads were reanalyzed by TCRdb: fastp trimming at Q25, MiXCR alignment, in-frame beta chains only. Every distinct CDR3 protein forms one entry, paired with its most common genes and DNA. The V and J calls come from TCRdb's annotation, not from the publication. The sample table contains 50,000 or so distinct CDR3 sequences; only one count was recorded for less than 15% of them. The ten largest clones add up to roughly 15% of the sample.

Bone marrow was sampled from every patient at the time of active disease. Bone marrow mononuclear cells were isolated by Ficoll-Hypaque density gradient centrifugation. To remove myeloma plasma cells, the cells were labeled with CD138 magnetic microbeads on a MACS separator, and CD138-negative cells were then collected by negative selection. Purity of the isolated cells was checked by flow cytometry on an Attune NxT using CD138 antibodies. Total RNA was extracted using TRIzol reagent and was quantified on a NanoDrop spectrophotometer. Paired RNA-seq and IR-seq were performed on the CD138-negative bone marrow sample of each patient. Looking up the germline V gene (reference sequence) yields CDR1 DFQATT and CDR2 SNEGSKA. The CDR3 runs 15 amino acids, cysteine and phenylalanine included. Just CDR3 DNA is preserved here, 45 bases in frame from base 1. V is cut by 0 bases and J by 6 bases, and the space between the germline ends is 14 bases.

This clonotype was found many times. Its recognized antigen is unknown. Base qualities are not provided; no much larger clone lies one nucleotide away. Sequencing used a population of CD138-negative cells sorted from bone marrow. The meaning of the sample's cell subset or site label: bone marrow mononuclear cells depleted of CD138+ plasma/myeloma cells by negative magnetic selection. This chain joins TRBV20-1 to TRBJ2-2; TRBD2 could be the D gene, as 5 bases match. The source is a donor aged 40 or older with multiple myeloma. The CDR3 sequence is CSARDLRVKAGELFF. The DNA reads TGCAGTGCTAGAGATTTGAGGGTTAAGGCCGGGGAGCTGTTTTTT.